A single sample gave rise to the 20 T cell receptor beta chains below, sequenced in a study of T cell responses to AZD1222 COVID-19 vaccine. Method: immunoSEQ multiplex PCR; TCRdb's copy keeps in-frame clones and lacks some. The table has approximately 140,000 clones, more than 85% seen once. Sequencing was performed on peripheral blood, taken on day 0 of AZD1222 vaccination. Every receptor here comes from an adult in good health.

In its sample, this clone was seen once. This rearrangement joins TRBV5-5 to TRBJ2-7, with 7 nucleotides matching TRBD1. V gave up 4 bases and J gave up 5 bases; unmatched junction bases: 6. The CDR3 extends over 13 amino acids. Germline values: CDR1 SGHKS, CDR2 YYEKEE (reference sequence). CDR3 loop: CASSATGFNEQYF. CDR3 bases: TGTGCCAGCAGCGCGACAGGGTTTAACGAGCAGTACTTC.

The CDR3 here is CASSFPKTGGKAEAFF. DNA for the CDR3: TGTGCCAGTAGTTTCCCCAAGACAGGGGGTAAAGCTGAAGCTTTCTTT. The genes are TRBV19 and TRBJ1-1, with TRBD1 matching 9 bases. The J segment lost 6 bases and the V segment lost 5 bases, leaving 13 bases of the junction unmatched. In germline, CDR1 is LNHDA, CDR2 SQIVND (reference sequence). The CDR3 loop spans 16 amino acids.

The chain joins TRBV19 to TRBJ1-5; 10 bases line up with TRBD1. V shed 2 bases and J 4 bases; nucleotides not matched to a gene: 5. Germline V CDR1 and CDR2: LNHDA, SQIVND (reference sequence). The CDR3 has 16 amino acids. This CDR3 reads CASSISRDRGNQPQHF. In DNA form, the CDR3 reads TGTGCCAGTAGTATATCCCGGGACAGGGGAAATCAGCCCCAGCATTTT.

The rearrangement joins TRBV5-1 to TRBJ2-5, with 7 bases matching TRBD1. J gave up 2 bases and V 0 bases, and 7 bases lay outside the gene matches. Germline loops: CDR1 SGHRS, CDR2 YFSETQ. The CDR3 spans 16 residues. CDR3 nucleotides: TGCGCCAGCAGCTTGGCCCTACAGGGGAAGCAAGAGACCCAGTACTTC. Translating it yields CASSLALQGKQETQYF.

This clone was recorded only once. The V call is TRBV18, the J call TRBJ2-7, with TRBD2 matching over 8 bases. This CDR3 is built from 16 residues. Germline trimming cut 3 bases from V and 0 bases from J; bases unmatched to any gene: 7. Germline V gene sequence: CDR1 KGHSH, CDR2 LQKENI. This chain's CDR3 is CASSPPGGRNSYEQYF. The CDR3 coding sequence is TGTGCCAGCTCACCTCCCGGCGGGAGGAACTCCTACGAGCAGTACTTC.

This clone has a handful of counts. CDR3 nucleotide sequence: TGCGCCAGCAGCCTCGGGGCAGGGGTAGAAAAACTGTTTTTT. Translated, it gives CASSLGAGVEKLFF. The rearrangement links TRBV5-1 to TRBJ1-4; the D gene is possibly TRBD1 (6 bases). Germline lookup yields CDR1 SGHRS and CDR2 YFSETQ. CDR3 length: 14 amino acids. The V and J ends lost 4 bases and 8 bases respectively, with 15 bases between them.

The rearrangement links TRBV6-2 or TRBV6-3 to TRBJ2-7, with 9 bases aligning to TRBD2. The trim removed 0 bases at V and 7 bases at J, leaving 16 bases unmatched. Germline V CDR1 and CDR2: MNHEY, SVGEGT. The CDR3 is made up of 18 amino acids. The CDR3 sequence: CASSYSFMELAGILEQYF. DNA of the CDR3: TGTGCCAGCAGTTACTCGTTCATGGAGCTAGCGGGAATCCTGGAGCAGTACTTC.

The chain links TRBV18 to TRBJ1-2; TRBD1 matches 7 bases. CDR1 and CDR2 (germline): KGHSH, LQKENI. Losses at the gene ends were 1 base for V and 8 bases for J; bases not matched to a gene: 7. CDR3 length: 14 residues. This chain's CDR3 is CASSPRGQYVGYTF. In nucleotides, the CDR3 is TGTGCCAGCTCACCACGGGGACAGTATGTCGGCTACACCTTC.

The chain couples TRBV5-1 to TRBJ1-5; a weak D match, TRBD1 (5 bases). The ends were cut back, 4 bases at V and 7 bases at J, with 12 bases in the middle. This CDR3 spans 13 amino acids. Germline loops: CDR1 SGHRS, CDR2 YFSETQ. The CDR3 nucleotides read TGCGCCAGCAGCAGCACAGGAGGCCAGCCCCAGCATTTT. Its protein is CASSSTGGQPQHF.

The chain links TRBV7-6 to TRBJ1-1, with a weak D call TRBD1 (5 bases). The CDR3 extends over 14 amino acids. The germline V and J ends were trimmed by 1 base and 4 bases, with 10 bases remaining between them. Germline loops: CDR1 SGHVS, CDR2 FNYEAQ. The CDR3 region is CASSLEGAGTEAFF. The CDR3 DNA sequence: TGTGCCAGCAGCTTAGAAGGGGCGGGCACTGAAGCTTTCTTT.

The rearrangement uses TRBV4-3 and TRBJ2-1; a possible D gene is TRBD2 (6 bases). Trimming shortened V by 0 bases and J by 9 bases, and 15 bases separated the two germline ends. This CDR3 contains 15 residues. The V gene's germline CDR1 is LGHNA and CDR2 YSLEER. CDR3 in DNA: TGCGCCAGCAGCCAAGATGAACTGGGAGGTGGTGAGCAGTTCTTC. It specifies CASSQDELGGGEQFF.

The chain combines TRBV18 with TRBJ1-2; tentative D call: TRBD1 (5 bases). The germline V and J ends were trimmed by 3 bases and 1 base, with 15 bases remaining between them. The CDR3 length is 16 residues. The germline gives CDR1 KGHSH, CDR2 LQKENI. The CDR3 reads CASSPLGRGDNYGYTF. The CDR3 DNA is TGTGCCAGCTCACCGCTTGGGAGGGGAGATAACTATGGCTACACCTTC.

The chain has TRBV19 and TRBJ2-4; 10 nucleotides align to TRBD2. Germline V gene sequence: CDR1 LNHDA, CDR2 SQIVND (reference sequence). The CDR3 length is 18 residues. V dropped 6 bases and J dropped 5; count of bases not matched to a gene: 16. This CDR3 is CASRLRAGGPSPQNIQYF. In DNA, the CDR3 is TGTGCCAGTAGATTGCGAGCGGGGGGGCCTTCCCCCCAAAACATTCAGTACTTC. Combining the CDR3 with reference TRBV19 and TRBJ2-4 gives the whole variable domain DGGITQSPKYLFRKEGQNVTLSCEQNLNHDAMYWYRQDPGQGLRLIYYSQIVNDFQKGDIAEGYSVSREKKESFPLTVTSAQKNPTAFYLCASRLRAGGPSPQNIQYFGAGTRLSVL.

V and J are TRBV14 and TRBJ2-7; a weak D match, TRBD2 (5 bases). Germline lookup yields CDR1 SGHDN and CDR2 FVKESK. V was cut by 2 bases and J by 5 bases, with 7 bases left in between. This CDR3 has 12 residues. Written as DNA, the CDR3 is TGTGCCAGCAGCCAATTCGGGAACGAGCAGTACTTC. It translates to CASSQFGNEQYF.

CDR3 protein: CASRPGRENGYTF. In DNA form, the CDR3 reads TGCGCCAGCCGCCCGGGCAGGGAAAATGGCTACACCTTC. The rearrangement uses TRBV5-1 and TRBJ1-2, with D possibly being TRBD1 (5 bases). This CDR3 has 13 residues. Trimming cost V 7 bases and J 6 bases, with 16 bases left between them. Germline values: CDR1 SGHRS, CDR2 YFSETQ.

The V and J genes are TRBV6-5 and TRBJ2-1, with unresolved D. Germline V lookup: CDR1 MNHEY, CDR2 SVGAGI. CDR3 length: 13 residues. Trimming took 8 bases from V and 7 from J, leaving 15 bases between them. CDR3 sequence (DNA): TGTGCCAGCTCAGTTACTACTCCGAATGAGCAGTTCTTC. Its protein product is CASSVTTPNEQFF.

V and J are TRBV10-3 and TRBJ2-7, with 9 bases that match TRBD1. There are 14 residues in the CDR3. Per germline, CDR1 ENHRY and CDR2 SYGVKD. V lost 6 bases to trimming and J lost 5 bases; unmatched junction nucleotides: 8. The CDR3 reads CAIRENRGHNEQYF. Here the CDR3 DNA reads TGTGCCATCAGGGAAAACAGGGGGCATAACGAGCAGTACTTC.

The V and J genes are TRBV7-2 and TRBJ2-1; D remains unclear. Looked up from germline, CDR1 is SGHTA and CDR2 is FQGNSA. The CDR3 extends over 14 amino acids. V was trimmed by 5 bases and J by 4 bases, leaving 12 bases between them. Here the CDR3 DNA reads TGTGCCAGCAGCGTAAGACTGGGGTACAATGAGCAGTTCTTC. Translating it yields CASSVRLGYNEQFF.

The J gene is TRBJ1-2, the V gene TRBV2; D ambiguous. CDR3 length: 13 amino acids. Germline values: CDR1 SNHLY, CDR2 FYNNEI. Trimming left V 7 bases short and J 4 bases short, with 13 bases between. For the CDR3, the DNA is TGTGCCAGCATAGAACGGATTGGCTATGGCTACACCTTC. Amino acids: CASIERIGYGYTF.

A few counts support this clone. The V and J genes are TRBV3-1 (or the pseudogene TRBV3-2) and TRBJ1-1; D not resolved. CDR1 and CDR2 from the germline V gene are LGHDT and YNNKEL (reference sequence). The CDR3 is 13 amino acids. Trimming pared 3 bases from V and 5 bases from J, leaving 10 bases between. The DNA of the CDR3 is TGTGCCAGCAGCCACGGGATTGATACTGAAGCTTTCTTT. This gives the protein CASSHGIDTEAFF.